This record covers a single TCR beta chain. The data derive from a study of blood T cell repertoires in COVID-19. Overall study: Sites in the United States, Italy and Spain provided acute and convalescent COVID-19 samples.

The germline V gene has CDR1 SGHDN and CDR2 FVKESK. With 2 bases clipped from V and 6 bases from J, the junction kept 4 bases outside the gene matches. The CDR3 covers 15 residues. Produced via immunoSEQ multiplex PCR; TCRdb's table is partial and in-frame only. Altogether fewer than 200,000 clones are present, approximately 85% being singletons, with the ten largest covering around 8%. The sequence came from an older woman with acute or convalescent COVID-19. Source material: peripheral blood. V and J are TRBV14 and TRBJ1-4, with TRBD1 matching 9 bases. For the CDR3, the DNA is TGTGCCAGCAGCCAATACAGGGGGCGCGATGAAAAACTGTTTTTT. It is translated as CASSQYRGRDEKLFF.